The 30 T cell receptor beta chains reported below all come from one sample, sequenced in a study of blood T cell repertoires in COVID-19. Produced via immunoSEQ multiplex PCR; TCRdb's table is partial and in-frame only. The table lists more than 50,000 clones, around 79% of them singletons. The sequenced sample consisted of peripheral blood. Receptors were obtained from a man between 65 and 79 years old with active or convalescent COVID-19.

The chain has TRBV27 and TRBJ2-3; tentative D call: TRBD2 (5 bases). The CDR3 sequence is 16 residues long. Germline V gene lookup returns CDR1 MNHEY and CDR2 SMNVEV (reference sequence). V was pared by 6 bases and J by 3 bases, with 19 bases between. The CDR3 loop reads CASSRPASSGTDTQYF. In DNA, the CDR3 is TGTGCCAGCAGCCGACCCGCTTCATCGGGGACAGATACGCAGTATTTT.

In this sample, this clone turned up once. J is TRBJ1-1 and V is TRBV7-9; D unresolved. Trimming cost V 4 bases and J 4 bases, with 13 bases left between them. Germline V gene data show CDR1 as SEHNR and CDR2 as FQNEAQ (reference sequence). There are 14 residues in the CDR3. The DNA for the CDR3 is TGTGCCAGCAGCTCTTCCGGAGGGAGCACTGAAGCTTTCTTT. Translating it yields CASSSSGGSTEAFF.

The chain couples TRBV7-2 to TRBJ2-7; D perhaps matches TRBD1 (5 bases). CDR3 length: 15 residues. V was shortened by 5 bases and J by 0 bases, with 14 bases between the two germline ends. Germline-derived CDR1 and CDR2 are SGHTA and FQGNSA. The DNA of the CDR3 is TGTGCCAGCAGCCCCGGCCACAGGAGCTCCTACGAGCAGTACTTC. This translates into CASSPGHRSSYEQYF.

DNA for the CDR3: TGCGCCAGCAGCCAAGCTAGCGGGGCTAACACCGGGGAGCTGTTTTTT. It codes for CASSQASGANTGELFF. The rearrangement links TRBV4-1 to TRBJ2-2, with 9 bases matching TRBD2. With V trimmed by 1 base and J by 2 bases, 2 bases remained unmatched. The germline V gene encodes CDR1 MGHRA and CDR2 YSYEKL. The CDR3 is 16 residues long.

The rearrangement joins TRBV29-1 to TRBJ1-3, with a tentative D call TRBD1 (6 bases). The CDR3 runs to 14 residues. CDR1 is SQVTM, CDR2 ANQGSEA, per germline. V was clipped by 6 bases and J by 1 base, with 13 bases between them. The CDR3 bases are TGCAGCGTAAAGACAGGCGGTTCTGGAAACACCATATATTTT. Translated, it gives CSVKTGGSGNTIYF.

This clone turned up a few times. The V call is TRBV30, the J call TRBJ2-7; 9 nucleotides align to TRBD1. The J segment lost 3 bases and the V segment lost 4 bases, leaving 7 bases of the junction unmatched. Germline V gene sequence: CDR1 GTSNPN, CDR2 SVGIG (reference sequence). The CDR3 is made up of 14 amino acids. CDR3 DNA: TGTGCCTGGAATAAGGGACAGGGTCTCTACGAGCAGTACTTC. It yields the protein CAWNKGQGLYEQYF.

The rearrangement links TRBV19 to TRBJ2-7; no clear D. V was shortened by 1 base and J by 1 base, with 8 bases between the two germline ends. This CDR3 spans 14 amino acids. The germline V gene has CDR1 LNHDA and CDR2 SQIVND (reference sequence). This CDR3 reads CASSIGSLSYEQYF. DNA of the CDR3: TGTGCCAGTAGTATAGGGTCCCTATCCTACGAGCAGTACTTC.

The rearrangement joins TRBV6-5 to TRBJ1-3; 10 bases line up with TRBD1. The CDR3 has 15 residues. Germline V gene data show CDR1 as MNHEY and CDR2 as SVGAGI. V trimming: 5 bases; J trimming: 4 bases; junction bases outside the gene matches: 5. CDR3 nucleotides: TGTGCCAGCAGTCCCGGGACAGGGGTGGGAAACACCATATATTTT. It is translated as CASSPGTGVGNTIYF.

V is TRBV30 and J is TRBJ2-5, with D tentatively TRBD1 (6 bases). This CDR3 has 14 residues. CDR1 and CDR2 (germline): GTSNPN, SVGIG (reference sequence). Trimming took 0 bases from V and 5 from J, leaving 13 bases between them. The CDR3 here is CAWSVTGPWETQYF. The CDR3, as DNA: TGTGCCTGGAGTGTAACAGGGCCTTGGGAGACCCAGTACTTC.

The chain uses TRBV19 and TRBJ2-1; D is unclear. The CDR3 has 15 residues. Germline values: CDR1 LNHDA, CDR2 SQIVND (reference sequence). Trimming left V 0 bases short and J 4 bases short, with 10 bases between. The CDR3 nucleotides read TGTGCCAGTAGTATAGATGAGAGTTCGTACAATGAGCAGTTCTTC. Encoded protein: CASSIDESSYNEQFF.

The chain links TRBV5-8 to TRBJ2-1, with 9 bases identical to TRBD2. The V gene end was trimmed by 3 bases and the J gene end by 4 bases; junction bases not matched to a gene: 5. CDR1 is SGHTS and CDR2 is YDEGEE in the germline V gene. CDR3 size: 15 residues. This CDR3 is CASSSGLAKYNEQFF. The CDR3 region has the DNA TGTGCCAGCAGCTCAGGACTAGCGAAATACAATGAGCAGTTCTTC.

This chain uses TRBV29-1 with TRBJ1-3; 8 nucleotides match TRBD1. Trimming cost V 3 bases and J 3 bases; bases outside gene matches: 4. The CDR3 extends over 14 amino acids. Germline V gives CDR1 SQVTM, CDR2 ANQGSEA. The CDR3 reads CSVDPGGFGNTIYF. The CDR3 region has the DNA TGCAGCGTTGACCCAGGGGGCTTTGGAAACACCATATATTTT.

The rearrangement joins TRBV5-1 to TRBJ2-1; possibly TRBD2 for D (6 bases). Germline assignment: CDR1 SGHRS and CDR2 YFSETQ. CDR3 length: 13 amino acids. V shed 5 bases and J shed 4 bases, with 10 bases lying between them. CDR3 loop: CASRQSGYNEQFF. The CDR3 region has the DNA TGCGCCAGCAGACAAAGCGGGTACAATGAGCAGTTCTTC.

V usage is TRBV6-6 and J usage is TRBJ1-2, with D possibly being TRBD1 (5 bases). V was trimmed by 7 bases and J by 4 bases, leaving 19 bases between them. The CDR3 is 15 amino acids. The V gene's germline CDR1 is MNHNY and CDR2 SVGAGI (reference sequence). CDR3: CASINSGRGSYGYTF. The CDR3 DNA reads TGTGCCAGCATCAACTCAGGGCGGGGGAGCTATGGCTACACCTTC.

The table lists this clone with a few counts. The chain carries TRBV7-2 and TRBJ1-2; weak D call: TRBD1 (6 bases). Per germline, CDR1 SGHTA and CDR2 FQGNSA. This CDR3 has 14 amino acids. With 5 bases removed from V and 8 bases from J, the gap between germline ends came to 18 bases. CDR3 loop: CASSPFRDTGGYTF. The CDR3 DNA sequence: TGTGCCAGCAGCCCTTTCCGGGACACAGGAGGCTACACCTTC.

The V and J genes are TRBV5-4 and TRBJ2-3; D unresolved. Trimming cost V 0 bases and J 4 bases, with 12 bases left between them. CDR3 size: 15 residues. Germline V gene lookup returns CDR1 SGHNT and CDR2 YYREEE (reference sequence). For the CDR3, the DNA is TGTGCCAGCAGCTTGGGAGGCAACCCGGCAGATACGCAGTATTTT. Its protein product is CASSLGGNPADTQYF.

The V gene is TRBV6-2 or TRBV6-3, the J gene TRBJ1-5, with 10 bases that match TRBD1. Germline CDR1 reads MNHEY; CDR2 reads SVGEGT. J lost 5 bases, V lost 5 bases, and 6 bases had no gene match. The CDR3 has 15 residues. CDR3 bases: TGTGCCAGCAGTCCCCGGACAGGGGGGTATCAGCCCCAGCATTTT. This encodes CASSPRTGGYQPQHF.

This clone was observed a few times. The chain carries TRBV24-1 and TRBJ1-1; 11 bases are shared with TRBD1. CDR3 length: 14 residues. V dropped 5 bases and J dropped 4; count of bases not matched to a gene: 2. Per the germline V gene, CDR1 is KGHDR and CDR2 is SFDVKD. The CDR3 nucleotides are TGTGCCACCAGTGGTGGGACAGGGGGCACTGAAGCTTTCTTT. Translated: CATSGGTGGTEAFF.

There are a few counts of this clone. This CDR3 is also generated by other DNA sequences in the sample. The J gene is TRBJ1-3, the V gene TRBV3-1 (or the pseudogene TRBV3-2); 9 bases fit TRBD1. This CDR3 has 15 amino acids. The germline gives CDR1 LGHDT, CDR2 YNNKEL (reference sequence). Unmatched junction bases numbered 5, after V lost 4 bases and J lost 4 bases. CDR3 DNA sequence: TGTGCCAGCAGCCGCGACGGGACAGGGGGAAACACCATATATTTT. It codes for CASSRDGTGGNTIYF.

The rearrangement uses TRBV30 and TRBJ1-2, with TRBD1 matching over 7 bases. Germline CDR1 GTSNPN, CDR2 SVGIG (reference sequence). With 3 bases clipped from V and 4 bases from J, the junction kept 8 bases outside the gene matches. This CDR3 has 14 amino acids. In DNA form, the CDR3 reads TGTGCCTGGAGCGGACAGGTCGCGATCTATGGCTACACCTTC. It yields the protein CAWSGQVAIYGYTF.

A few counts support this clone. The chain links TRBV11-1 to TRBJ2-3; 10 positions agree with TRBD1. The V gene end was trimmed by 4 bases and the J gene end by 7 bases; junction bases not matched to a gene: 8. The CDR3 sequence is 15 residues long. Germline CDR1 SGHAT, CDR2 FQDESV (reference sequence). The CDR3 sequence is CASSSTDRGVYTQYF. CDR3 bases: TGTGCCAGCAGCTCCACGGACAGGGGGGTATATACGCAGTATTTT.

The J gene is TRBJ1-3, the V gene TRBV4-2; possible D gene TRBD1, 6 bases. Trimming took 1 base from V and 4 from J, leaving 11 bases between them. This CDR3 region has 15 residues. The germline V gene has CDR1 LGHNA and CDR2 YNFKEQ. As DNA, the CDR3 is TGTGCCAGCAGCCAAGTTACAGGGTCCGGAAACACCATATATTTT. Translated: CASSQVTGSGNTIYF.

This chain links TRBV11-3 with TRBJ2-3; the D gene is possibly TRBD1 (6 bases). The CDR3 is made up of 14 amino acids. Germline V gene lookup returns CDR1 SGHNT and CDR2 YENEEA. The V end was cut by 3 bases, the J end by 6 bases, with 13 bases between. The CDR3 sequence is CASSFVRGWDTQYF. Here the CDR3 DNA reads TGTGCCAGCAGCTTTGTCAGGGGATGGGATACGCAGTATTTT.

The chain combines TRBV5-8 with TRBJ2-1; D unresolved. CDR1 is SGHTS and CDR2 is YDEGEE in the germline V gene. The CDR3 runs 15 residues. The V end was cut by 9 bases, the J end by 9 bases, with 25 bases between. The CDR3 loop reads CATPRGRLLVGEQFF. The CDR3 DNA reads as TGTGCCACCCCCCGTGGGCGTCTTTTGGTAGGTGAGCAGTTCTTC.

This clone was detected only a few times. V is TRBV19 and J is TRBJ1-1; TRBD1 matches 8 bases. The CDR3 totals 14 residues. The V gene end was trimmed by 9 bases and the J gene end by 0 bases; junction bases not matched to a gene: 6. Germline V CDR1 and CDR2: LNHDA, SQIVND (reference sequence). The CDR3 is CASTRDRMNTEAFF. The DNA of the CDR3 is TGTGCCAGCACCCGGGACAGGATGAACACTGAAGCTTTCTTT.

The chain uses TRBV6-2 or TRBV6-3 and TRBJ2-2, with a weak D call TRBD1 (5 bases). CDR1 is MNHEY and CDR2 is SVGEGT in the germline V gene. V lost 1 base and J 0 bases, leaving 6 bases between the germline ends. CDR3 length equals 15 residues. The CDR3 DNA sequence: TGTGCCAGCAGTTACTGGGGCACGAACACCGGGGAGCTGTTTTTT. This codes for CASSYWGTNTGELFF.

This chain's CDR3 is CASSRREEKLFF. In nucleotides, the CDR3 is TGTGCCAGTAGTCGAAGGGAGGAAAAACTGTTTTTT. The gene calls are TRBV19 and TRBJ1-4, with D uncertain. The CDR3 has 12 amino acids. Looked up from germline, CDR1 is LNHDA and CDR2 is SQIVND (reference sequence). V was pared by 5 bases and J by 8 bases, with 9 bases between.

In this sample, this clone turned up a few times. The DNA for the CDR3 is TGTGCCACCAGTGATTTTCTCTCGGGGTACTACACCTTC. This translates into CATSDFLSGYYTF. The chain is built from TRBV24-1 and TRBJ1-2; D remains ambiguous. Germline CDR1 is KGHDR and CDR2 is SFDVKD. V was shortened by 1 base and J by 10 bases, with 12 bases between the two germline ends. The CDR3 sequence is 13 residues long.

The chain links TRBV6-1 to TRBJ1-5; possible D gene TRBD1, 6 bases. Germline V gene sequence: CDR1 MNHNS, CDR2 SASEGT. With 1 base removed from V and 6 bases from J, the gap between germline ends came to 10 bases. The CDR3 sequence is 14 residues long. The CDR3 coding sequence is TGTGCCAGCAGTGAAGAGGGGGGGATTCAGCCCCAGCATTTT. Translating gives CASSEEGGIQPQHF.

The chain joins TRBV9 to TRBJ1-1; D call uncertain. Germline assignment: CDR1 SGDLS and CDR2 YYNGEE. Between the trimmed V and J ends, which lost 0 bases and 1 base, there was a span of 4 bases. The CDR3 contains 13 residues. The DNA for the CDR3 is TGTGCCAGCAGCGTAGCAGGGAACACTGAAGCTTTCTTT. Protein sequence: CASSVAGNTEAFF.